This TCR beta chain was observed in a study of T cells after posttransplantation cyclophosphamide. Worth noting for this clone: Its antigen is still unknown.

Points from the study as a whole: After PTCy, TRB diversity resembled that of CNI/methotrexate controls.

Trimming removed 5 bases from V and 8 bases from J; junction bases left unmatched: 13. The CDR3 runs to 17 residues. The germline gives CDR1 SGHTA, CDR2 FQGTGA. This table comes from immunoSEQ multiplex PCR, and its TCRdb copy is limited to in-frame clones, with some not included. The data show fewer than 12,000 clones, 80% to 90% seen once. A marrow graft followed busulfan-fludarabine conditioning, with cyclophosphamide on days +3 and +4. This rearrangement joins TRBV7-3 to TRBJ2-1; the match to TRBD1 covers 12 bases. Sequencing was performed on PBMCs, taken after allogeneic stem cell transplant with posttransplant cyclophosphamide. The clonotype originates from a female patient between 50 and 60 years old who received an allogeneic stem cell transplant from a related donor, was CMV-positive, and had no GVHD. Some of the T cells may derive from the graft donor. CDR3 residues: CASSSLPPGQGADEQFF. The DNA of the CDR3 is TGTGCCAGCAGCAGTCTACCTCCGGGACAGGGGGCGGATGAGCAGTTCTTC.